This T cell receptor beta chain comes out of a study of T cell responses to AZD1222 COVID-19 vaccine. On this clone itself: Its antigen is undetermined.

General observations from the study: Epitopes outside B.1.351 and B.1.1.7 mutated regions reportedly drew nearly half of spike TCRs. No repertoire was sampled before or during the peak T cell response, only after it.

After removal of 0 bases from V and 2 bases from J, the junction contained 4 bases not matched to a gene. CDR1 is MNHEY and CDR2 is SVGAGI in the germline V gene. The length of the CDR3 is 16 residues. Using immunoSEQ multiplex PCR, the repertoire was profiled, and TCRdb retains in-frame clones only, with some absent. The table lists roughly 150,000 clones, around 88% of them singletons. The chain has TRBV6-5 and TRBJ2-1; TRBD2 aligns across 7 bases. This specimen consisted of peripheral blood, obtained on day 0 of MenACWY control vaccination. The TCR originated in an adult in good health. The CDR3 sequence is CASSYSGLAAYNEQFF. As DNA, the CDR3 is TGTGCCAGCAGTTACTCGGGGCTAGCGGCCTACAATGAGCAGTTCTTC.